The next 25 T cell receptor beta chains were all read from a single sample in a study of T-cell memory formation after mild COVID-19. MiXCR was run by TCRdb on the 5' RACE reads, yielding one entry per CDR3 protein. Of under 300,000 distinct CDR3 sequences in the sample, under 8.5% were seen once. Sequencing was carried out using PBMCs or a T cell subset sorted from them (not recorded which). All receptors come from a man younger than 35 who had mild COVID-19 (a few samples of this study predate the infection). Cell type and time point are not known.

The table lists this clonotype with many counts. J is TRBJ2-5 and V is TRBV11-2; D is undetermined. Trimming removed 4 bases from V and 5 bases from J, with 5 bases in between. Germline values: CDR1 SGHAT, CDR2 FQNNGV. The CDR3 contains 11 residues. The CDR3 is CASSYHETQYF. CDR3 in DNA: TGTGCCAGCAGCTATCATGAGACCCAGTACTTC.

The V call is TRBV15, the J call TRBJ2-3; D is undetermined. In germline, CDR1 is LNHNV, CDR2 YYDKDF (reference sequence). The CDR3 spans 15 residues. V was trimmed by 0 bases and J by 4 bases, leaving 11 bases between them. CDR3 in amino acids: CATSRDRQRADTQYF. CDR3 bases: TGTGCCACCAGCAGAGATAGACAACGAGCAGATACGCAGTATTTT.

This clonotype came up many times. The gene calls are TRBV4-2 and TRBJ2-5, with 12 bases lining up with TRBD2. The CDR3 covers 19 residues. The germline V gene has CDR1 LGHNA and CDR2 YNFKEQ. With 1 base clipped from V and 2 bases from J, the junction kept 11 bases outside the gene matches. CDR3 bases: TGTGCCAGCAGCCAAGTCCCCCTCACTCTAGCGGGGGGGCAAGAGACCCAGTACTTC. Its translation is CASSQVPLTLAGGQETQYF.

This clonotype showed up many times. The chain is built from TRBV5-1 and TRBJ2-3; 11 bases align to TRBD2. The J segment lost 4 bases and the V segment lost 1 base, leaving 2 bases of the junction unmatched. The CDR3 is 15 residues long. Germline CDR1 SGHRS, CDR2 YFSETQ. CDR3 sequence reads: CASSLSSGGADTQYF. In DNA form, the CDR3 reads TGCGCCAGCAGCTTGAGTAGCGGGGGGGCAGATACGCAGTATTTT.

This clonotype was picked up many times. This rearrangement joins TRBV12-3 or TRBV12-4 to TRBJ2-2, with 7 bases matching TRBD2. This CDR3 comprises 14 residues. Unmatched junction bases numbered 4, after V lost 5 bases and J lost 4 bases. The DNA of the CDR3 is TGTGCCAGCAGTGTCTGGGAGGGCACCGGGGAGCTGTTTTTT. Translation: CASSVWEGTGELFF.

This chain joins TRBV6-1 and TRBJ1-2; D remains ambiguous. This CDR3 comprises 13 residues. The germline V and J ends were trimmed by 2 bases and 7 bases, with 11 bases remaining between them. CDR1 is MNHNS and CDR2 is SASEGT in the germline V gene. CDR3 bases: TGTGCCAGCAGTGAACGGGAGGGAGGTGGCTACACCTTC. Translation gives CASSEREGGGYTF.

There are many counts of this clonotype. The chain uses TRBV11-2 and TRBJ2-5; D perhaps matches TRBD1 (5 bases). This CDR3 region has 12 residues. The ends were cut back, 5 bases at V and 7 bases at J, with 11 bases in the middle. Germline V gene data show CDR1 as SGHAT and CDR2 as FQNNGV. CDR3 in amino acids: CASSDSLGTQYF. CDR3 nucleotide sequence: TGTGCCAGCAGCGACAGCCTGGGGACCCAGTACTTC.

This clonotype appeared a few times. The V and J genes are TRBV10-3 and TRBJ1-6, with 8 bases that match TRBD1. CDR1 and CDR2 from the germline V gene are ENHRY and SYGVKD. The V and J ends lost 0 bases and 8 bases, in that order; junction bases with no gene match: 6. The CDR3 is 16 amino acids. The DNA for the CDR3 is TGTGCCATCAGTGAGTCCCCGGTGACAGGGGATTCACCCCTCCACTTT. Translated, it gives CAISESPVTGDSPLHF.

The CDR3 is CASSRAGEFTDTQYF. The CDR3 nucleotides are TGCGCCAGCAGCCGAGCGGGGGAATTCACAGATACGCAGTATTTT. The chain has TRBV4-1 and TRBJ2-3; TRBD2 aligns across 8 bases. This CDR3 comprises 15 residues. Germline V CDR1 and CDR2: MGHRA, YSYEKL. V lost 4 bases and J lost 2; bases outside the gene matches: 5.

This clonotype was counted only a few times. The chain combines TRBV25-1 with TRBJ2-1; 7 bases are a match to TRBD1. This CDR3 spans 14 amino acids. CDR1 MGHDK and CDR2 SYGVNS come from the germline V gene. V was pared by 8 bases and J by 3 bases, with 7 bases of the junction left unmatched. CDR3 in amino acids: CASLPGQSYNEQFF. The CDR3 bases are TGTGCCAGCCTTCCGGGACAGAGCTACAATGAGCAGTTCTTC.

J is TRBJ2-7 and V is TRBV7-8, with no clear D. The CDR3 spans 11 residues. Trimming took 4 bases from V and 6 from J, leaving 7 bases between them. Looked up from germline, CDR1 is SGHVS and CDR2 is FQNEAQ. DNA for the CDR3: TGTGCCAGCAGCTCCTGGTCCGAGCAGTACGTC. Encoded protein: CASSSWSEQYV.

This clonotype was picked up many times. The V gene is TRBV14, the J gene TRBJ1-1, with TRBD1 matching 9 bases. CDR1 is SGHDN and CDR2 is FVKESK in the germline V gene. V was clipped by 5 bases and J by 4 bases; unmatched bases: 8. This CDR3 is built from 15 residues. The CDR3 sequence is CASSSQGAQSTEAFF. DNA of the CDR3: TGTGCCAGCAGCTCACAGGGGGCGCAGAGCACTGAAGCTTTCTTT.

This clonotype was picked up a small number of times. The chain carries TRBV12-5 and TRBJ1-1, with unresolved D. Germline CDR1 is LGHNT and CDR2 is FRNRAP. Trimming took 0 bases from V and 5 from J, leaving 4 bases between them. This CDR3 comprises 12 residues. As DNA, the CDR3 is TGTGCTAGTGGTTTGGTACGGACTGAAGCTTTCTTT. Translation: CASGLVRTEAFF. The full variable domain, with the rest looked up from reference TRBV12-5 and TRBJ1-1, is DARVTQTPRHKVTEMGQEVTMRCQPILGHNTVFWYRQTMMQGLELLAYFRNRAPLDDSGMPKDRFSAEMPDATLATLKIQPSEPRDSAVYFCASGLVRTEAFFGQGTRLTVV.

The chain links TRBV4-1 to TRBJ2-4; 8 nucleotides agree with TRBD2. V was clipped by 0 bases and J by 1 base; unmatched bases: 8. This CDR3 has 18 residues. Germline V gives CDR1 MGHRA, CDR2 YSYEKL. The CDR3 sequence: CASSQDRTGGVAKNIQYF. The CDR3 DNA reads TGCGCCAGCAGCCAAGACCGGACCGGGGGGGTGGCCAAAAACATTCAGTACTTC.

The V call is TRBV11-2, the J call TRBJ2-7, with TRBD1 identical over 9 bases. There are 14 residues in the CDR3. Trimming removed 5 bases from V and 5 bases from J; junction bases left unmatched: 7. CDR1 SGHAT and CDR2 FQNNGV come from the germline V gene. The DNA of the CDR3 is TGTGCCAGCAGCCCGAGACAGGGGGGGAACGAGCAGTACTTC. Translating gives CASSPRQGGNEQYF. Full variable domain (rest looked up from reference TRBV11-2 and TRBJ2-7): EAGVAQSPRYKIIEKRQSVAFWCNPISGHATLYWYQQILGQGPKLLIQFQNNGVVDDSQLPKDRFSAERLKGVDSTLKIQPAKLEDSAVYLCASSPRQGGNEQYFGPGTRLTVT.

The genes are TRBV9 and TRBJ2-3; 13 bases line up with TRBD2. The CDR3 covers 17 residues. CDR1 is SGDLS, CDR2 YYNGEE, per germline. The junction had 10 bases not matched to a gene; V was cut back by 3 bases and J by 6 bases. The CDR3 DNA reads TGTGCCAGCAGCGCCATTAAGACTAGCGGGGGGCTCGATACGCAGTATTTT. This gives the protein CASSAIKTSGGLDTQYF.

The chain combines TRBV4-3 with TRBJ2-7, with 13 bases fitting TRBD2. The ends lost 4 bases at V and 4 bases at J; junction bases unmatched: 1. The CDR3 totals 14 residues. CDR1 and CDR2 from the germline V gene are LGHNA and YSLEER. The CDR3 DNA follows: TGCGCCAGCAGCCCGGGACTAGCGGGGTACGAGCAGTACGTC. Protein: CASSPGLAGYEQYV.

This clonotype came up a few times. This chain joins TRBV18 and TRBJ2-1; 8 bases agree with TRBD1. V shed 4 bases and J 5 bases; nucleotides not matched to a gene: 4. Germline V gene lookup returns CDR1 KGHSH and CDR2 LQKENI. CDR3 length: 14 amino acids. The CDR3 region has the DNA TGTGCCAGCTCACGAACGGACAGGGACAATGAGCAGTTCTTC. It is translated as CASSRTDRDNEQFF.

This chain uses TRBV6-5 with TRBJ2-7; 11 bases are a match to TRBD1. Per the germline V gene, CDR1 is MNHEY and CDR2 is SVGAGI. The CDR3 spans 15 residues. V shed 6 bases and J 3 bases; nucleotides not matched to a gene: 7. The CDR3 coding sequence is TGTGCCAGCAGATACGGGGGGACAGGGGGCTACGAGCAGTACTTC. It yields the protein CASRYGGTGGYEQYF.

This chain links TRBV20-1 with TRBJ1-5, with D unresolved. The CDR3 runs to 15 residues. The V gene's germline CDR1 is DFQATT and CDR2 SNEGSKA (reference sequence). The V gene lost 4 bases and the J gene lost 6 bases, with 19 bases spanning the gap. The CDR3 DNA reads TGCAGTGCTATCCGTATACGGGGAAAGGGTCAGCCCCAGCATTTT. Residues: CSAIRIRGKGQPQHF.

The chain uses TRBV7-8 and TRBJ2-7, with D perhaps TRBD1 or TRBD2 (6 bases each). This CDR3 region has 14 residues. The V gene lost 5 bases and the J gene lost 7 bases, with 18 bases spanning the gap. Germline-derived CDR1 and CDR2 are SGHVS and FQNEAQ. CDR3 bases: TGTGCCAGCAGCGCCCTAGGGGGGCTGGTTGAGCAGTACTTC. Translated: CASSALGGLVEQYF.

This clonotype was detected many times. V gene TRBV30 combines with J gene TRBJ1-5; D not resolved. Germline lookup yields CDR1 GTSNPN and CDR2 SVGIG (reference sequence). V lost 4 bases and J 2 bases, leaving 9 bases between the germline ends. CDR3 length equals 13 residues. The CDR3 protein is CAWTVAGNQPQHF. The CDR3 DNA sequence: TGTGCCTGGACGGTGGCGGGCAATCAGCCCCAGCATTTT.

Details on this clonotype: A junction boundary mismatches the germline segment, possibly from a read error. The rearrangement uses TRBV6-2 or TRBV6-3 and TRBJ2-5; 15 bases fit TRBD2. The germline gives CDR1 MNHEY, CDR2 SVGEGT. The length of the CDR3 is 20 residues. The DNA for the CDR3 is TGTGCCAGCAGCTACTACCAAGGGACTAGCGGGGGGCTTAGGAAAGAGACCCAGTACTTC. Residues: CASSYYQGTSGGLRKETQYF.

The chain employs TRBV19 and TRBJ2-3; D may be TRBD1 (6 bases). Germline V gene data show CDR1 as LNHDA and CDR2 as SQIVND (reference sequence). The CDR3 covers 13 residues. V was trimmed by 4 bases and J by 10 bases, leaving 15 bases between them. As DNA, the CDR3 is TGTGCCAGTAGTAGGACAGAGCTGGGCCCGCAGTATTTT. Translating gives CASSRTELGPQYF.

This clonotype came up a few times. This chain uses TRBV5-5 with TRBJ1-2; 10 bases match TRBD1. The CDR3 sequence is 13 residues long. Germline V gene sequence: CDR1 SGHKS, CDR2 YYEKEE (reference sequence). J lost 8 bases, V lost 4 bases, and 5 bases had no gene match. Here the CDR3 reads CASSQTGGWGYTF. The DNA for the CDR3 is TGTGCCAGCAGCCAGACAGGGGGCTGGGGCTACACCTTC. The full variable domain, rest sourced from reference TRBV5-5 and TRBJ1-2, is DAGVTQSPTHLIKTRGQQVTLRCSPISGHKSVSWYQQVLGQGPQFIFQYYEKEERGRGNFPDRFSARQFPNYSSELNVNALLLGDSALYLCASSQTGGWGYTFGSGTRLTVV.